Listed below are T cell receptor beta chains from one sample, sequenced in a study of blood T cell repertoires in COVID-19. Measured with immunoSEQ multiplex PCR; TCRdb has only the in-frame clones, and not every one. The sample consists of 8,800 or so clones, over 70% of them appearing once. Sequencing was done on a sample of peripheral blood. The receptor source for this set is a human donor in a cohort sampled during active COVID-19. CDR3s include the opening cysteine and the closing phenylalanine or tryptophan. Each record gives: D gene, V gene, J gene, CDR3 length, clone size, CDR3 DNA, CDR3 protein. A D gene is named only where the DNA matches it firmly. Where a row states a size, it is once, few, many or the class of an expanded clone; other rows omit it.

D: TRBD2
V: TRBV6-2/TRBV6-3
J: TRBJ2-1
length: 16
size: -
DNA: TGTGCCAGCAGGTACCAGGGGACTAGCGCCCCAAATGAGCAGTTCTTC
CDR3: CASRYQGTSAPNEQFF

D: TRBD1
V: TRBV24-1
J: TRBJ1-1
length: 17
size: -
DNA: TGTGCCACCAGGACAGCCGGAGACAGGGGTCCGAACACTGAAGCTTTCTTT
CDR3: CATRTAGDRGPNTEAFF

D: TRBD1
V: TRBV27
J: TRBJ1-5
length: 14
size: -
DNA: TGTGCCAGCAGTACCTACAGGGGTAGTCAGCCCCAGCATTTT
CDR3: CASSTYRGSQPQHF

D: -
V: TRBV7-2
J: TRBJ2-7
length: 15
size: -
DNA: TGTGCCAGCAGCTTCCAATCCCTTAGTCGGGGCGAGCAGTACTTC
CDR3: CASSFQSLSRGEQYF

D: -
V: TRBV5-4
J: TRBJ2-3
length: 16
size: -
DNA: TGTGCCAGCAGCTTCCCAGGGGCCGACCCCACAGATACGCAGTATTTT
CDR3: CASSFPGADPTDTQYF

D: TRBD1
V: TRBV5-1
J: TRBJ1-1
length: 14
size: once
DNA: TGCGCCAGCAGCTTAACAGGGGGACGGACTGAAGCTTTCTTT
CDR3: CASSLTGGRTEAFF

D: TRBD2
V: TRBV19
J: TRBJ2-7
length: 15
size: -
DNA: TGTGCCACCGCGCCGCGGGGAGGGAGTTCCTACGAGCAGTACTTC
CDR3: CATAPRGGSSYEQYF

D: -
V: TRBV6-1
J: TRBJ2-2
length: 13
size: once
DNA: TGTGCCAGCAGTGAGGTGGAGCGCGGGGAGCTGTTTTTT
CDR3: CASSEVERGELFF

D: -
V: TRBV27
J: TRBJ2-7
length: 11
size: -
DNA: TGTGCCAGCAGTTCCTCCCGGGGGCAGTACTTC
CDR3: CASSSSRGQYF

D: TRBD2
V: TRBV7-6
J: TRBJ2-5
length: 13
size: -
DNA: TGTGCCAGCAGCAGGACTAGACAAGAGACCCAGTACTTC
CDR3: CASSRTRQETQYF

D: -
V: TRBV6-1
J: TRBJ2-7
length: 19
size: -
DNA: TGTGCCAGCAGTGATCCGGCTCCCGGGGGGACATCAGAGGCGTGGGGGCAGTACTTC
CDR3: CASSDPAPGGTSEAWGQYF

D: TRBD1
V: TRBV7-6
J: TRBJ2-7
length: 16
size: few
DNA: TGTGCCAGCAGCTTGGGAGCAGGGGGTACGGCCTACGAGCAGTACTTC
CDR3: CASSLGAGGTAYEQYF

D: -
V: TRBV7-9
J: TRBJ2-3
length: 14
size: -
DNA: TGTGCCAGCAGCTTAGACAGGTTCACAGATACGCAGTATTTT
CDR3: CASSLDRFTDTQYF

D: -
V: TRBV10-3
J: TRBJ2-5
length: 13
size: -
DNA: TGTGCCATCGGTGACCCCCGCCAAGAGACCCAGTACTTC
CDR3: CAIGDPRQETQYF

D: TRBD1
V: TRBV28
J: TRBJ1-2
length: 15
size: -
DNA: TGTGCCAGCAGACTGGGACAGGGGAATAACTATGGCTACACCTTC
CDR3: CASRLGQGNNYGYTF

D: TRBD2
V: TRBV5-6
J: TRBJ2-7
length: 14
size: -
DNA: TGTGCCAGCACCGGACAACTAGCGGGCTACGAGCAGTACTTC
CDR3: CASTGQLAGYEQYF

D: TRBD2
V: TRBV28
J: TRBJ2-7
length: 17
size: -
DNA: TGTGCCAGCAGTTTCGTAAAATTCGGACTAGCGGGACGAGAGCAGTACTTC
CDR3: CASSFVKFGLAGREQYF

D: TRBD1
V: TRBV12-3/TRBV12-4
J: TRBJ1-3
length: 13
size: few
DNA: TGTGCCAACAGAAGACAGGGTCGAAACACCATATATTTT
CDR3: CANRRQGRNTIYF

D: TRBD2
V: TRBV7-8
J: TRBJ2-2
length: 18
size: once
DNA: TGTGCCAGCAGCCTCCTACTAGCGGGAGGGTCACGGACCGGGGAGCTGTTTTTT
CDR3: CASSLLLAGGSRTGELFF

D: TRBD2
V: TRBV14
J: TRBJ2-3
length: 19
size: -
DNA: TGTGCCAGCAGCCGGGTACTCGGGCTAGCGGAGTCTAGCACAGATACGCAGTATTTT
CDR3: CASSRVLGLAESSTDTQYF

D: TRBD1
V: TRBV9
J: TRBJ1-2
length: 15
size: -
DNA: TGTGCCAGCAGCGCCACAGGGGTGGGTAACTATGGCTACACCTTC
CDR3: CASSATGVGNYGYTF

D: TRBD1
V: TRBV4-2
J: TRBJ2-6
length: 18
size: -
DNA: TGTGCCAGCAGCCACCAGGGACAGGGCTTACCTGGGGCCAACGTCCTGACTTTC
CDR3: CASSHQGQGLPGANVLTF

D: TRBD2
V: TRBV5-1
J: TRBJ2-3
length: 16
size: -
DNA: TGCGCCAGCAGCTTGGCTTGGGCGGGAGCATTAGATACGCAGTATTTT
CDR3: CASSLAWAGALDTQYF

D: -
V: TRBV19
J: TRBJ1-5
length: 16
size: -
DNA: TGTGCCAGTAGTACCCCGGGACACCCTAGCAATCAGCCCCAGCATTTT
CDR3: CASSTPGHPSNQPQHF

D: TRBD1
V: TRBV6-1
J: TRBJ1-5
length: 18
size: once
DNA: TGTGCCAGCAGTGAAATCGGACAGGGCTACTTTAGCAATCAGCCCCAGCATTTT
CDR3: CASSEIGQGYFSNQPQHF

D: -
V: TRBV28
J: TRBJ2-1
length: 14
size: -
DNA: TGTGCCAGCAGTGGCCAGCGAGGGATAACTGAGCAGTTCTTC
CDR3: CASSGQRGITEQFF

D: -
V: TRBV10-3
J: TRBJ2-7
length: 12
size: -
DNA: TGTGCCATCGCTCGGGGGAATTGGGAGCAGTACTTC
CDR3: CAIARGNWEQYF

D: -
V: TRBV6-5
J: TRBJ2-3
length: 13
size: -
DNA: TGTGCCAGCAGGGACACTCCGGGAGATACGCAGTATTTT
CDR3: CASRDTPGDTQYF

D: -
V: TRBV4-1
J: TRBJ1-4
length: 18
size: -
DNA: TGCGCCAGCAGCCAAGTCTGGCCGACTGGTAGAAAGAATGAAAAACTGTTTTTT
CDR3: CASSQVWPTGRKNEKLFF

D: TRBD1
V: TRBV9
J: TRBJ2-7
length: 15
size: -
DNA: TGTGCCAGCAGCGTGGAAACAGGGGGCCCCTACGAGCAGTACTTC
CDR3: CASSVETGGPYEQYF

D: -
V: TRBV3-1/TRBV3-2
J: TRBJ2-3
length: 14
size: -
DNA: TGTGCCAGCAGCCAAGGACAGGGCACAGATACGCAGTATTTT
CDR3: CASSQGQGTDTQYF

D: TRBD1
V: TRBV6-5
J: TRBJ1-4
length: 15
size: -
DNA: TGTGCCAGCAGACGGGACAGGGGGAGGAGTGAAAAACTGTTTTTT
CDR3: CASRRDRGRSEKLFF

D: -
V: TRBV5-4
J: TRBJ2-7
length: 14
size: -
DNA: TGTGCCAGCAGCTTGGGCGCCCAATCCTACGAGCAGTACTTC
CDR3: CASSLGAQSYEQYF

D: TRBD2
V: TRBV18
J: TRBJ2-4
length: 14
size: -
DNA: TGTGCCAGCTCACCCCTAGCGGTTGGTAACATTCAGTACTTC
CDR3: CASSPLAVGNIQYF

D: TRBD1
V: TRBV29-1
J: TRBJ2-7
length: 13
size: -
DNA: TGCAGCGTTACGACAGGGTTCTCCTACGAGCAGTACTTC
CDR3: CSVTTGFSYEQYF

D: -
V: TRBV2
J: TRBJ2-7
length: 14
size: -
DNA: TGTGCCAGCGGGACTGAGGGACAGACCTACGAGCAGTACTTC
CDR3: CASGTEGQTYEQYF

D: -
V: TRBV2
J: TRBJ2-6
length: 15
size: -
DNA: TGTGCCAGCAGTGAGTATGGGAGTGGGGCCAACGTCCTGACTTTC
CDR3: CASSEYGSGANVLTF